This TCR beta chain was profiled in a study of cytomegalovirus exposure and HLA in healthy donors. The method was immunoSEQ multiplex PCR; TCRdb's version includes in-frame clones alone and lacks a portion of them. The repertoire consists of about 66,000 clones, with approximately 97% occurring once and the leading ten covering 1.5% to 2%. This CDR3 is built from 12 residues. Deletions cut 0 bases from V and 4 bases from J, with 4 bases between. The germline V gene encodes CDR1 SGHNT and CDR2 YENEEA. The sequenced sample was PBMCs. This clonotype was sampled from a woman aged 18-29 years in good health and CMV-seropositive. The chain combines TRBV11-3 with TRBJ2-7; no firm D call. As DNA, the CDR3 is TGTGCCAGCAGCTTAGATAATTACGAGCAGTACTTC. Its translation is CASSLDNYEQYF.